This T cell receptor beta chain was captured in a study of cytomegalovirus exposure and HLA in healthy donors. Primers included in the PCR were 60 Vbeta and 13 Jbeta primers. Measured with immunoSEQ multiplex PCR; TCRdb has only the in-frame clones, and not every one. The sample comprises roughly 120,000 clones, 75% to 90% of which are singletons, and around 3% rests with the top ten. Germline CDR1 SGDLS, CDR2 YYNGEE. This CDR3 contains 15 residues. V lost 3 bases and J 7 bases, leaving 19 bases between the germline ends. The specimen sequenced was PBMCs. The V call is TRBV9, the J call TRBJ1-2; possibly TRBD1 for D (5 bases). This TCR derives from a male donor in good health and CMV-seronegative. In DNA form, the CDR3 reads TGTGCCAGCAGCGAGCGCTTTGCAGGGTCCGGTGGCTACACCTTC. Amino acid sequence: CASSERFAGSGGYTF.